Below, one T cell receptor (beta chain) is given with its context. The data originate from a study of shared clonotypes between healthy human individuals. This CDR3 region has 15 residues. Trimming took off 4 bases at V and 0 bases at J, with 13 bases between the two ends. Germline V gene lookup returns CDR1 SGHRS and CDR2 YFSETQ. The repertoire was sequenced with immunoSEQ multiplex PCR; TCRdb's copy has only in-frame clones and lacks some. The sample contains 2 million to 2.5 million clones, under 97% of which appear only once. Sequenced input: naive CD4+ T cells sorted from blood. Subset indicated: CD45RA+ positively selected. The V call is TRBV5-1, the J call TRBJ1-2; D not certain. The TCR sequence derives from a man aged 18 to 29 in good health. The CDR3 DNA is TGCGCCAGCAGCCCCGGTCCCCCAGCTAACTATGGCTACACCTTC. Translation: CASSPGPPANYGYTF. Variable domain in full (rest from reference TRBV5-1 and TRBJ1-2): KAGVTQTPRYLIKTRGQQVTLSCSPISGHRSVSWYQQTPGQGLQFLFEYFSETQRNKGNFPGRFSGRQFSNSRSEMNVSTLELGDSALYLCASSPGPPANYGYTFGSGTRLTVV.